The clone carrying this T cell receptor (beta chain) was found a few times. Its target is unknown. TCRdb reprocessed the reads via MiXCR and lists one record per CDR3 protein. The sample holds approximately 500,000 distinct CDR3 sequences, approximately 16% seen once. The record originates from a study of T cell repertoires in cytomegalovirus infection. Study-wide results and caveats: Ex vivo, HLA-C-restricted CMV-specific TCR beta clonotypes prevailed over the rest of the response.

The germline V gene has CDR1 MNHEY and CDR2 SVGAGI. The CDR3 length is 16 residues. V dropped 10 bases and J dropped 2; count of bases not matched to a gene: 12. The rearrangement joins TRBV6-5 to TRBJ2-1, with 9 bases identical to TRBD1. The clonotype comes from a human donor in good health (CMV status not recorded). Some clones in this sample may be carry-over from other donors' samples. Material for sequencing was CD8+ T cells from PBMCs. The CDR3 region is CATFVDGTGTYNEQFF. CDR3 bases: TGTGCCACCTTCGTTGACGGGACAGGGACCTACAATGAGCAGTTCTTC.